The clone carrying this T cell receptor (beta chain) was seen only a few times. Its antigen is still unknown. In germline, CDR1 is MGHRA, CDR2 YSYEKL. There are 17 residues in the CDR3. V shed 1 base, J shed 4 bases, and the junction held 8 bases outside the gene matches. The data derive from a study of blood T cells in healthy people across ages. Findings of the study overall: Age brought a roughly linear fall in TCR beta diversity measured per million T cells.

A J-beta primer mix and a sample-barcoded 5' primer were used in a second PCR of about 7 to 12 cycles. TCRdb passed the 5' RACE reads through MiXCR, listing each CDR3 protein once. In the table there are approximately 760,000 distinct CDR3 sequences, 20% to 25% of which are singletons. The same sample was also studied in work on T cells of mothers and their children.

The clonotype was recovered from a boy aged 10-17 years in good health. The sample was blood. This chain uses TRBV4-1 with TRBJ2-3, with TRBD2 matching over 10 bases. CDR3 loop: CASSQVPSGSFSDTQYF. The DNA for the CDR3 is TGCGCCAGCAGCCAAGTTCCTAGCGGGAGCTTTTCAGATACGCAGTATTTT.